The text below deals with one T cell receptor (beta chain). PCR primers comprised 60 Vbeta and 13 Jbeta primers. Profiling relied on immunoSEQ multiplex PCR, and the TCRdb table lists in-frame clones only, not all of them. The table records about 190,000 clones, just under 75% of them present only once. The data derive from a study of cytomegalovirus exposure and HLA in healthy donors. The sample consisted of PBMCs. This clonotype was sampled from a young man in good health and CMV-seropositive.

CDR3 in DNA: TGTGCCAGCAGTTACGGGGCTCGCGAGCAGTACTTC. Its protein product is CASSYGAREQYF. This chain uses TRBV6-6 with TRBJ2-7; a possible D gene is TRBD1 (5 bases). Germline values: CDR1 MNHNY, CDR2 SVGAGI (reference sequence). The CDR3 has 12 residues. V gave up 2 bases and J gave up 6 bases, with 8 bases separating them.